The 5 T cell receptor beta chains below were found in one sample sequenced in a study of spatial heterogeneity in lung cancer. Study findings and constraints: Tracking of tumor mutation counts was seen in expanded intratumoral alpha and beta TCR counts.

Which antigens these TCRs recognize remains unknown. Time point specified: sample taken at primary tumor resection. TCRdb passed the 5' RACE reads through MiXCR, listing each CDR3 protein once. The table has around 15,000 distinct CDR3 sequences, approximately 7% seen once. Sequenced material: lung tumor tissue, taken at surgery. The receptors were sampled from a female donor with early-stage non-small cell lung cancer.

A few counts support this clonotype. The rearrangement joins TRBV20-1 to TRBJ2-3; perhaps D is TRBD1 or TRBD2 (5 bases each). With 6 bases removed from V and 2 bases from J, the gap between germline ends came to 12 bases. CDR1 DFQATT and CDR2 SNEGSKA come from the germline V gene (reference sequence). CDR3 length: 13 residues. The CDR3 loop reads CSATGTHTDTQYF. The CDR3 DNA is TGCAGTGCCACGGGGACGCACACAGATACGCAGTATTTT.

This clonotype was counted ten times or more. V is TRBV6-2 or TRBV6-3 and J is TRBJ1-5, with 7 bases matching TRBD1. The junction had 6 bases not matched to a gene; V was cut back by 6 bases and J by 10 bases. CDR3 length: 12 residues. Germline CDR1 MNHEY, CDR2 SVGEGT. The CDR3 DNA is TGTGCCAGCAGACCCCAGGGGGGCCCCCAGCATTTT. Protein: CASRPQGGPQHF.

By sample fraction, this clonotype is medium-sized. The genes are TRBV7-9 and TRBJ1-1, with D possibly matching TRBD1 (5 bases). Trimming shortened V by 1 base and J by 10 bases, and 13 bases separated the two germline ends. This CDR3 contains 13 residues. Germline values: CDR1 SEHNR, CDR2 FQNEAQ (reference sequence). The CDR3 is CASSLEQGLRAFF. CDR3 nucleotide sequence: TGTGCCAGCAGCTTAGAGCAGGGTTTGAGAGCTTTCTTT.

In this sample, this clonotype turned up many times. V usage is TRBV15 and J usage is TRBJ2-7, with D maybe TRBD1 (7 bases). Trimming left V 2 bases short and J 3 bases short, with 17 bases between. From germline, CDR1 is LNHNV and CDR2 YYDKDF (reference sequence). The CDR3 totals 16 residues. CDR3 amino acids: CATSRPGGDSYYEQYF. CDR3 nucleotide sequence: TGTGCCACCAGCAGACCCGGCGGGGACAGTTACTACGAGCAGTACTTC.

This clonotype was counted many times. The V call is TRBV11-1, the J call TRBJ2-1; D unclear. Deletions cut 4 bases from V and 0 bases from J, with 16 bases between. Per the germline V gene, CDR1 is SGHAT and CDR2 is FQDESV (reference sequence). The CDR3 totals 17 residues. The CDR3 nucleotides read TGTGCCAGCAGCTCTGGCATGGGGTTAAGCTCCTACAATGAGCAGTTCTTC. This gives the protein CASSSGMGLSSYNEQFF.